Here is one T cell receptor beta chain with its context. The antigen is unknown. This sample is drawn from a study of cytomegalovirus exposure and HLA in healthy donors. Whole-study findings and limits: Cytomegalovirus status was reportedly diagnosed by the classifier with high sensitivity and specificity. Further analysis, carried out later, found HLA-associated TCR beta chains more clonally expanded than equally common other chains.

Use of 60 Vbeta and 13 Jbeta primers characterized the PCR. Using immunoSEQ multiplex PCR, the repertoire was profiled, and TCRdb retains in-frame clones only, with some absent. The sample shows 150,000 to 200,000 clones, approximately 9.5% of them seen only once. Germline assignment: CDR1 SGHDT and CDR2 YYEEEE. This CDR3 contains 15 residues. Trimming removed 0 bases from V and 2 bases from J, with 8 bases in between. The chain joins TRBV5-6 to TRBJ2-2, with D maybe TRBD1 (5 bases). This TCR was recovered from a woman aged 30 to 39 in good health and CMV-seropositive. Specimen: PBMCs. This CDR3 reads CASSLGQYNTGELFF. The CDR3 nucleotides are TGTGCCAGCAGCTTGGGACAGTATAACACCGGGGAGCTGTTTTTT.